The clone carrying this T cell receptor beta chain has a single count. What it binds is unknown. The assay used was immunoSEQ (version v3.0), run at survey level. The data were produced by immunoSEQ multiplex PCR, yet TCRdb's version contains in-frame clones alone and is incomplete. The sample lists under 45,000 clones, 80% to 85% occurring once. All participants with HIV were treated in the United States. Germline values: CDR1 SGHKS, CDR2 YYEKEE (reference sequence). This CDR3 is 14 amino acids long. V lost 3 bases to trimming and J lost 2 bases; unmatched junction nucleotides: 4. This entry comes from a study of long-term antiretroviral therapy in people with HIV. Overall study results and limits: Collection of the blood took place between about 2004 and 2018. The ART regimens in use then may have been less effective than current ones. Spans of CDR3 length were tighter for HIV repertoires than for controls. Repertoire dominance by clones expanded before ART was seen at all time points.

This material consisted of unsorted PBMCs, taken 1 year after starting antiretroviral therapy. The chain combines TRBV5-5 with TRBJ2-7; TRBD1 agrees at 8 bases. The clonotype originates from a man in his late teens or twenties with HIV. CDR3 loop: CASSYGTGPYEQYF. CDR3 nucleotide sequence: TGTGCCAGCAGCTACGGGACAGGCCCCTACGAGCAGTACTTC.